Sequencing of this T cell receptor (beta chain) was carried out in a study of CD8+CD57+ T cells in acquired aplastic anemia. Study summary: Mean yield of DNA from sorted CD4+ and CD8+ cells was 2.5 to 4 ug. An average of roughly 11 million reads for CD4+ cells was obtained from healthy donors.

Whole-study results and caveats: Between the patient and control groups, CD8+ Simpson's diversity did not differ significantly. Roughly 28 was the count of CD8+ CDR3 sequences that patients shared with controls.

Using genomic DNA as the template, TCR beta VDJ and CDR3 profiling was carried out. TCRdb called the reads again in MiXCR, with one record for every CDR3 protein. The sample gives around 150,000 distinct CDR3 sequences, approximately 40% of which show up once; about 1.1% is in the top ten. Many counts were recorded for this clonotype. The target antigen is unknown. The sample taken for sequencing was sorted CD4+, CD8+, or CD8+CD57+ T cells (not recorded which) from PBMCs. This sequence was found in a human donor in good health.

In DNA, the CDR3 is TGTGCCAGCAGGGGGGGGGCCCCAAGGGGGACTGAAGCTTTCTTT. Translation gives CASRGGAPRGTEAFF. The chain has TRBV12-3 or TRBV12-4 and TRBJ1-1, with D perhaps TRBD1 (6 bases). This CDR3 is 15 amino acids long. Trimming shortened V by 6 bases and J by 5 bases, and 19 bases separated the two germline ends.